This TCR beta chain derives from a study of shared clonotypes between healthy human individuals. Study in general: Per donor, CD8 memory used one plate, CD8 naive used two, CD4 memory used three and CD4 naive used three. Study outcomes and limitations: Tissue TCR repertoires likely differ from these blood-only repertoires. Generally, estimated richness proved larger in naive subsets than it did in memory subsets.

CD8 cells regarded as naive lacked CD45RO, were positively chosen for CCR7, and omitted terminally differentiated effector memory CD45RA+ cells. Nashville, Tennessee was home to all donors, who were Caucasian adults. The CDR3 has 15 amino acids. Germline V gene sequence: CDR1 MNHNS, CDR2 SASEGT. With 3 bases clipped from V and 8 bases from J, the junction kept 9 bases outside the gene matches. Repertoires were generated with immunoSEQ multiplex PCR, while TCRdb's copy carries only in-frame clones and drops some. Seen here are around 2,100,000 clones, about 94% observed once, and the top ten hold 1.2%. Note on this clone: Its antigen remains unknown.

Sequencing was performed on naive CD8+ T cells sorted from blood. The receptor's source is a man aged 18 to 29 in good health. This chain connects TRBV6-1 to TRBJ2-1; TRBD1 aligns across 8 bases. CDR3 bases: TGTGCCAGCAGTGACCCGTTCGGACAGGGCGATGAGCAGTTCTTC. This translates into CASSDPFGQGDEQFF.